One and the same sample provided the 17 T cell receptor beta chains below, sequenced in a study of T cell repertoires in cytomegalovirus infection. A single record per CDR3 protein comes from TCRdb applying MiXCR to the reads. The data contain approximately 550,000 distinct CDR3 sequences, approximately 15% of them singletons. The sequencing input was CD8+ T cells from PBMCs. The receptors shown here come from a human donor in good health (CMV status not recorded). Some clones in this sample may be carry-over from other donors' samples.

This clonotype showed up many times. The chain recombines TRBV28 with TRBJ2-7; 10 bases agree with TRBD1. V shed 7 bases, J shed 2 bases, and the junction held 8 bases outside the gene matches. CDR3 length: 15 residues. The germline V gene has CDR1 MDHEN and CDR2 SYDVKM. CDR3: CASTPWDRGTYEQYF. CDR3 bases: TGTGCCAGCACCCCATGGGACAGGGGAACCTACGAGCAGTACTTC.

This clonotype was picked up a small number of times. The rearrangement links TRBV27 to TRBJ2-1; tentative D call: TRBD1 (6 bases). Per the germline V gene, CDR1 is MNHEY and CDR2 is SMNVEV (reference sequence). The CDR3 contains 14 residues. V was cut by 6 bases and J by 7 bases, with 16 bases left in between. CDR3: CASSRPGHRNEQFF. In DNA form, the CDR3 reads TGTGCCAGCAGCCGTCCGGGACATAGGAATGAGCAGTTCTTC.

J is TRBJ2-1 and V is TRBV29-1; D is uncertain. V was shortened by 4 bases and J by 0 bases, with 10 bases between the two germline ends. The CDR3 has 14 amino acids. In germline, CDR1 is SQVTM, CDR2 ANQGSEA. The CDR3 sequence: CSVANPSSYNEQFF. CDR3 in DNA: TGCAGCGTTGCGAACCCTAGCTCCTACAATGAGCAGTTCTTC.

The genes are TRBV27 and TRBJ2-1, with TRBD1 identical over 8 bases. Germline lookup yields CDR1 MNHEY and CDR2 SMNVEV (reference sequence). The junction had 10 bases not matched to a gene; V was cut back by 8 bases and J by 4 bases. The CDR3 covers 15 residues. The CDR3 coding sequence is TGTGCCAGCCTCCACCGGGACAGGCCTTACAATGAGCAGTTCTTC. Protein: CASLHRDRPYNEQFF.

This clonotype appeared many times. This chain links TRBV7-9 with TRBJ1-4; D remains ambiguous. The ends were cut back, 1 base at V and 8 bases at J, with 14 bases in the middle. This CDR3 has 15 residues. Germline lookup yields CDR1 SEHNR and CDR2 FQNEAQ (reference sequence). CDR3 amino acids: CASSLDIPSGEKLFF. Written as DNA, the CDR3 is TGTGCCAGCAGCTTAGATATCCCCTCGGGAGAAAAACTGTTTTTT.

This clonotype showed up many times. The chain joins TRBV5-4 to TRBJ2-5, with a tentative D call TRBD1 (5 bases). The CDR3 consists of 14 residues. V was pared by 4 bases and J by 5 bases, with 15 bases between. CDR1 SGHNT and CDR2 YYREEE come from the germline V gene (reference sequence). CDR3 loop: CASSATQVVETQYF. The CDR3, as DNA: TGTGCCAGCAGCGCGACACAGGTCGTGGAGACCCAGTACTTC. The full variable domain, rest sourced from reference TRBV5-4 and TRBJ2-5, is ETGVTQSPTHLIKTRGQQVTLRCSSQSGHNTVSWYQQALGQGPQFIFQYYREEENGRGNFPPRFSGLQFPNYSSELNVNALELDDSALYLCASSATQVVETQYFGPGTRLLVL.

The V gene is TRBV28, the J gene TRBJ2-5; 8 positions agree with TRBD2. The CDR3 is 16 residues long. Germline values: CDR1 MDHEN, CDR2 SYDVKM. Trimming removed 8 bases from V and 2 bases from J; junction bases left unmatched: 13. Written as DNA, the CDR3 is TGTGCCAGCCTCCCCGGGAGGGAGAGCGCTCAAGAGACCCAGTACTTC. Encoded protein: CASLPGRESAQETQYF.

Concerning this clonotype: The junction departs from germline at one end; a sequencing error may be responsible. The chain joins TRBV5-4 to TRBJ2-2; D call uncertain. This CDR3 has 13 amino acids. Germline values: CDR1 SGHNT, CDR2 YYREEE (reference sequence). The CDR3 sequence: CASSLGANGELFF. The DNA of the CDR3 is TGTGCCAGCAGTTTGGGTGCTAACGGGGAGCTGTTTTTT.

This clonotype was counted at least ten times. The chain links TRBV7-8 to TRBJ1-2; D unclear. Germline loops: CDR1 SGHVS, CDR2 FQNEAQ. V shed 0 bases and J shed 8 bases, with 13 bases lying between them. The CDR3 loop spans 14 amino acids. The CDR3 DNA is TGTGCCAGCAGCTTAGCATCCACCTCTAGGGGCTACACCTTC. Translation: CASSLASTSRGYTF. The full variable domain, completed using reference TRBV7-8 and TRBJ1-2, is GAGVSQSPRYKVAKRGQDVALRCDPISGHVSLFWYQQALGQGPEFLTYFQNEAQLDKSGLPSDRFFAERPEGSVSTLKIQRTQQEDSAVYLCASSLASTSRGYTFGSGTRLTVV.

The V and J genes are TRBV5-6 and TRBJ2-7, with D possibly matching TRBD1 (6 bases). Trimming pared 0 bases from V and 5 bases from J, leaving 9 bases between. Germline lookup yields CDR1 SGHDT and CDR2 YYEEEE. The CDR3 has 13 residues. The CDR3 is CASSLGQADEQYF. The DNA of the CDR3 is TGTGCCAGCAGCTTGGGACAGGCGGACGAGCAGTACTTC.

The V and J genes are TRBV20-1 and TRBJ1-1, with 9 positions matching TRBD1. Germline loops: CDR1 DFQATT, CDR2 SNEGSKA (reference sequence). V lost 3 bases to trimming and J lost 3 bases; unmatched junction nucleotides: 5. This CDR3 region has 14 residues. CDR3 region: CSARGGQGYTEAFF. In DNA, the CDR3 is TGCAGTGCTAGGGGAGGACAGGGGTACACTGAAGCTTTCTTT.

The chain recombines TRBV6-1 with TRBJ2-7, with 7 positions matching TRBD2. The V gene's germline CDR1 is MNHNS and CDR2 SASEGT. This CDR3 comprises 13 residues. V trimming: 8 bases; J trimming: 6 bases; junction bases outside the gene matches: 10. DNA for the CDR3: TGTGCCAGCGGGATGGCGGGAGAGGGCGAGCAGTACTTC. It codes for CASGMAGEGEQYF.

With regard to this clonotype: This may arise from a read error, as a much more abundant clone is one base away. The conserved phenylalanine or tryptophan normally closing the CDR3 is absent here, so this likely arose from a read error. CDR3 loop: CASGTDREVWTETQYL. In DNA, the CDR3 is TGTGCTAGTGGTACGGACAGGGAAGTATGGACAGAGACCCAGTACTTA. V usage is TRBV12-5 and J usage is TRBJ2-5, with 8 bases that match TRBD1. The V segment lost 5 bases and the J segment 4 bases; nucleotides outside the gene matches: 12. The CDR3 has 16 residues. CDR1 is LGHNT and CDR2 is FRNRAP in the germline V gene.

The V gene is TRBV9, the J gene TRBJ2-7; 11 positions match TRBD2. The CDR3 consists of 17 residues. With 3 bases clipped from V and 7 bases from J, the junction kept 15 bases outside the gene matches. The germline CDR1 and CDR2 sequences are SGDLS and YYNGEE. The CDR3 sequence: CASSAPSSGRESREQYF. The CDR3 coding sequence is TGTGCCAGCAGCGCCCCGAGTAGCGGGAGGGAATCTAGAGAGCAGTACTTC.

This clonotype was observed many times. V and J are TRBV3-1 and TRBJ2-1, with D uncertain. V lost 1 base to trimming and J lost 9 bases, with 16 bases between them. Germline CDR1 and CDR2: LGHDT and YNNKEL (reference sequence). This CDR3 region has 15 residues. The CDR3 here is CASSQVPVGDGEQFF. The CDR3 DNA reads TGTGCCAGCAGCCAAGTCCCTGTGGGTGATGGTGAGCAGTTCTTC.

The table lists this clonotype with many counts. The genes are TRBV6-5 and TRBJ2-1, with D unclear. V shed 0 bases and J shed 4 bases, with 7 bases lying between them. The length of the CDR3 is 14 residues. Germline loops: CDR1 MNHEY, CDR2 SVGAGI. The CDR3 DNA sequence: TGTGCCAGCAGTTACTCGACCTTTTACAATGAGCAGTTCTTC. Residues: CASSYSTFYNEQFF.

This clonotype was seen ten or more times. The rearrangement links TRBV7-6 to TRBJ1-6; D gene unclear. This CDR3 is built from 12 residues. In germline, CDR1 is SGHVS, CDR2 FNYEAQ. V shed 2 bases and J shed 10 bases, with 6 bases lying between them. The CDR3 coding sequence is TGTGCCAGCAGCTTAAGCGACTCACCCCTCCACTTT. Translated, it gives CASSLSDSPLHF. The variable domain in full, with the rest retrieved from reference TRBV7-6 and TRBJ1-6, is GAGVSQSPRYKVTKRGQDVALRCDPISGHVSLYWYRQALGQGPEFLTYFNYEAQQDKSGLPNDRFSAERPEGSISTLTIQRTEQRDSAMYRCASSLSDSPLHFGNGTRLTVT.